The entry that follows covers one T cell receptor beta chain sequence. The antigen remains unidentified. These data originate in a study of Ad26.COV2.S vaccination and SARS-CoV-2 variants. Study-wide context: Donor got 5x10^10 or 1x10^11 viral particles of Ad26.COV2.S.

Whole-study findings and limits: Overall T cell responses may have been underestimated by the analyses of TCR breadth and depth.

Produced via immunoSEQ multiplex PCR; TCRdb's table is partial and in-frame only. This table has about 680,000 clones, 89% appearing once. V lost 0 bases and J 4 bases, leaving 9 bases between the germline ends. The CDR3 is made up of 14 amino acids. Germline CDR1 reads LNHDA; CDR2 reads SQIVND (reference sequence). Treatment noted: roughly 19 received Ad26.COV2.S at low or high dose, single or two shots; 5 received placebo; per-sample allocation not given. Day 63 after the first injection of vaccine or placebo was the sampling time. Aged 18-55 years, donor was enrolled in Boston in about 2020. Ad26 vector vaccine expressed Wuhan-strain SARS-CoV-2 spike.

This sequence originates from a person aged 18-65 years who received the Ad26.COV2.S COVID-19 vaccine or a placebo. V is TRBV19 and J is TRBJ1-1; D unresolved. The sequencing used peripheral blood, collected in a trial of Ad26.COV2.S vaccine versus placebo. The CDR3 protein is CASSIEATTTEAFF. The DNA of the CDR3 is TGTGCCAGTAGTATAGAGGCCACGACCACTGAAGCTTTCTTT.